This T cell receptor (beta chain) originates from a study of cytomegalovirus exposure and HLA in healthy donors. Notes on the study in general: Follow-up analysis later connected one missense variant in DCLRE1C with trimming of TCR beta V- and J-genes.

This PCR relied on a set of 60 Vbeta primers and 13 Jbeta primers. Clones were sequenced by immunoSEQ multiplex PCR, and TCRdb holds only the in-frame ones, with some missing. The sample has about 240,000 clones; approximately 84% are singletons. As for this clone: Its antigen is not identified. Its ends do not fully match the called genes, so a read error is possible.

The germline V gene encodes CDR1 LNHDA and CDR2 SQIVND (reference sequence). The CDR3 has 14 amino acids. Sample: PBMCs. This clonotype was sampled from a girl aged 2-10 years in good health and CMV-seronegative. The J gene is TRBJ1-1, the V gene TRBV19; D remains unclear. Written as DNA, the CDR3 is TGTGCCAGTAGTCTAGACAAGCTGAACACTGAAGCTTTCTTT. Residues: CASSLDKLNTEAFF.